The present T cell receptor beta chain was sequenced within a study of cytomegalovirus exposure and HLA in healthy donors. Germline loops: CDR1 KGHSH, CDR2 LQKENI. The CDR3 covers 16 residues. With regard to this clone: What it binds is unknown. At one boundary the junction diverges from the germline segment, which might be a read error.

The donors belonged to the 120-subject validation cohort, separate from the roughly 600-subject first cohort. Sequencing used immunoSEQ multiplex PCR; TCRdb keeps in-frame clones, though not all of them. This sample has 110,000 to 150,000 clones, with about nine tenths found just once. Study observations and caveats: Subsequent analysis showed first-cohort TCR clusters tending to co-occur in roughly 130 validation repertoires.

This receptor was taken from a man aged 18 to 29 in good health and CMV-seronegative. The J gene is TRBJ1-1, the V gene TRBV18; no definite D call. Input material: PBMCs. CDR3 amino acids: CASLPWTRGMNTEAFF. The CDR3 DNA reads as TGTGCCAGCTTACCATGGACCCGAGGGATGAACACTGAAGCTTTCTTT.